This T cell receptor beta chain derives from a study of T cell responses to AZD1222 COVID-19 vaccine. Points on this clone: Its antigen is unidentified.

Profiling relied on immunoSEQ multiplex PCR, and the TCRdb table lists in-frame clones only, not all of them. The data hold approximately 100,000 clones, with 85% to 90% observed a single time. V gave up 1 base and J gave up 2 bases, with 8 bases separating them. The germline CDR1 and CDR2 sequences are SEHNR and FQNEAQ (reference sequence). The CDR3 spans 15 residues. Study results and limitations: The study found vaccine-associated CD4 TCRs spanning spike, dominant at 160-218 and 743-854. Repertoire sampling was restricted to post-peak T cell response timepoints.

This sequence joins TRBV7-9 and TRBJ2-2; D is undetermined. The origin of this receptor is an adult in good health. The sample here was peripheral blood, taken on day 0 of AZD1222 vaccination. The CDR3, as DNA: TGTGCCAGCAGCTTAGTATCTCCTAACACCGGGGAGCTGTTTTTT. Residues: CASSLVSPNTGELFF.